This is a list of T cell receptor beta chains from one sample in a study of T-cell reconstitution after alpha-beta-depleted transplantation in children. TCRdb reprocessed the PCR reads with MiXCR, giving one entry per CDR3 protein. In the table there are about 410,000 distinct CDR3 sequences, about a fifth of which are singletons. Specimen: PBMCs from the stem cell graft donor, collected from the stem cell graft. The origin of the receptors is a human donor who donated a stem cell graft to a child with acute myeloid leukemia. Each CDR3 is given with its conserved first and last residue. The order of the fields is clone size, J gene, V gene, D gene, CDR3 DNA, CDR3 protein. The D gene is left open where the match is weak. Where a row states a size, it is once, few, many or the class of an expanded clone; other rows omit it.

NA	TRBJ2-1	TRBV21-1	NA	TGTGCCAGCAGCAAAGGTTCTGAGCGGCTGTACACCTACAATGAGCAGTTCTTC	CASSKGSERLYTYNEQFF
NA	TRBJ1-1	TRBV12-3/TRBV12-4	NA	TGTAACAGCGGCTACGTGGGGTACACTGAAGCTTTCTTT	CNSGYVGYTEAFF
NA	TRBJ2-5	TRBV7-9	NA	TGTGCCAGCAGCCCGACGACAGTTGCGGAGACCCAGTACTTC	CASSPTTVAETQYF
NA	TRBJ2-1	TRBV29-1	NA	TGCAGCGTTGACAGGGGACCGAGCTCCTACAATGAGCAGTTCTTC	CSVDRGPSSYNEQFF
NA	TRBJ2-3	TRBV5-1	TRBD2	TGCGCCAGCAGCTCCGGGACTAGCGGGGCTGGCACAGATACGCAGTATTTT	CASSSGTSGAGTDTQYF
NA	TRBJ2-3	TRBV12-3/TRBV12-4	NA	TGTGCCAGCAGTTTCGACTTGCTCACAGATACGCAGTATTTT	CASSFDLLTDTQYF
NA	TRBJ1-5	TRBV6-5	NA	TGTGCCAGCAGTTTCCCTAATCAGCCCCAGCATTTT	CASSFPNQPQHF
NA	TRBJ2-7	TRBV20-1	TRBD2	TGCAGTGCTAGGGCAATAGCGGGAGGCCCCTACGAGCAGTACTTC	CSARAIAGGPYEQYF
many	TRBJ2-2	TRBV29-1	TRBD2	TGCAGCGTTGCTAAGCGGGAGGTGTCAGGGGAGCTGTTTTTT	CSVAKREVSGELFF
few	TRBJ2-1	TRBV9	TRBD1	TGTGCCAGCAGCCCCTCAGGGGGCGTCTACAATGAGCAGTTCTTC	CASSPSGGVYNEQFF
few	TRBJ1-2	TRBV27	TRBD1	TGTGCCAGCAGACCCGCAGGGGGCTACTATGGCTACACCTTC	CASRPAGGYYGYTF
NA	TRBJ2-3	TRBV20-1	NA	TGCAGTGCTAGAGATGGAACCGATACGCAGTATTTT	CSARDGTDTQYF
NA	TRBJ1-4	TRBV20-1	TRBD1	TGCTGTGCTAGAGATCTCGGCAGGGGGAGTGAAAAACTGTTTTTT	CCARDLGRGSEKLFF
many	TRBJ2-1	TRBV29-1	NA	TGCAGCGTTGCCATCAATGAGCAGTTCTTC	CSVAINEQFF
many	TRBJ2-5	TRBV27	NA	TGTGCCAGCAGTTCCAGATACCAAGAGACCCAGTACTTC	CASSSRYQETQYF
NA	TRBJ1-6	TRBV20-1	NA	TGCAGTGCTAGGAACGCTGGGACGGGAGGTTCACCCCTCCACTTT	CSARNAGTGGSPLHF
NA	TRBJ2-2	TRBV18	TRBD2	TGTGCCAGCTCACCCGGGACTAGCGGGAGGAACAACACCGGGGAGCTGTTTTTT	CASSPGTSGRNNTGELFF
few	TRBJ2-3	TRBV15	NA	TGTGCCACTTGCCAGGGACTCACAGATACGCAGTATTTT	CATCQGLTDTQYF
few	TRBJ2-3	TRBV4-1	TRBD2	TGCGCCAGCAGCCAAGTGGCTAGCGGGAGCTCAGATACGCAGTATTTT	CASSQVASGSSDTQYF
many	TRBJ2-4	TRBV20-1	TRBD2	TGCAGTGCTATTCGTTGGCGGGGGGCCGAAAACATTCAGTACTTC	CSAIRWRGAENIQYF
few	TRBJ2-3	TRBV24-1	TRBD2	TGTGCCACCAGTGATTCCAAGAGTAGCGGGAGCACAGATACGCAGTATTTT	CATSDSKSSGSTDTQYF
NA	TRBJ1-2	TRBV2	NA	TGTGCCAGCAGTCGGTACTACGGCTACACCTTC	CASSRYYGYTF
NA	TRBJ2-2	TRBV7-8	NA	TGTGCCAGCAGCTTTCAGACAGCGAACACCGGGGAGCTGTTTTTT	CASSFQTANTGELFF
NA	TRBJ2-3	TRBV28	NA	TGTGCCAGCAGCCCCAAGACCGGGGTGCGAACAGATACGCAGTATTTT	CASSPKTGVRTDTQYF
NA	TRBJ2-1	TRBV28	TRBD2	TGTGCCAGCAGCGGGACTAGCGGGAATCGGAATGAGCAGTTCTTC	CASSGTSGNRNEQFF
NA	TRBJ2-3	TRBV24-1	TRBD1	TGTGCCACGGGACAGGGCACAGATACGCAGTATTTT	CATGQGTDTQYF
NA	TRBJ1-5	TRBV2	NA	TGTGCCAGCAGTGAAGGCCAGATAAGGAATCAGTCCCAGCATTTT	CASSEGQIRNQSQHF
NA	TRBJ2-7	TRBV29-1	NA	TGCAGCGTTCGCGGTGGGGAAGCCTACGAGCAGTACTTC	CSVRGGEAYEQYF
few	TRBJ2-3	TRBV5-1	NA	TGCGCCAGCAGCTTCTCCGGGGAAGCATGGGATACGCAGTATTTT	CASSFSGEAWDTQYF
few	TRBJ2-3	TRBV20-1	TRBD2	TGCAGTGCGGGACTAGTCGGACCCTCAGATACGCAGTATTTT	CSAGLVGPSDTQYF
few	TRBJ2-3	TRBV6-2/TRBV6-3	NA	TGTGCCAGCAGTTACCCGGACAGCACAGATACGCAGTATTTT	CASSYPDSTDTQYF
few	TRBJ2-7	TRBV12-3/TRBV12-4	NA	TGTGCCAGCACACCCAACCGGTTTTCCGAGCAGTACTTC	CASTPNRFSEQYF
once	TRBJ1-6	TRBV5-1	NA	TGCGCCAGCAGCTCCATTCCTGGGGCCGATAATTCACCCCTCCACTTT	CASSSIPGADNSPLHF
few	TRBJ2-1	TRBV28	NA	TGTGCCAGCAGTTCTAACGGGATTCAAGACAATGAGCAGTTCTTC	CASSSNGIQDNEQFF
many	TRBJ2-7	TRBV12-3/TRBV12-4	TRBD2	TGTGCCAGCAGCTTGCTTTTCGCGGGAGACGAGCAGTACTTC	CASSLLFAGDEQYF
few	TRBJ2-7	TRBV6-1	TRBD1	TGTGCCAGCAGTACCGGGACAGGGGGCGACGAGCAGTACTTC	CASSTGTGGDEQYF
NA	TRBJ2-7	TRBV7-9	NA	TGTGCCAGCAGCTTGTTGGGGGGCTCGAACGAGCAGTACTTC	CASSLLGGSNEQYF
few	TRBJ2-1	TRBV20-1	TRBD2	TGCAGTGGTAGCGGGCGGAGGAACTCCTACAATGAGCAGTTCTTC	CSGSGRRNSYNEQFF
NA	TRBJ2-2	TRBV5-5	NA	TGTGCCAGCAGCCTTGAGCGTGGCACCGGGGAGCTGTTTTTT	CASSLERGTGELFF
many	TRBJ2-3	TRBV20-1	TRBD2	TGCAGTGCCAGGTCCCTCGGGACTATGACAGATACGCAGTATTTT	CSARSLGTMTDTQYF
NA	TRBJ2-2	TRBV7-2	NA	TGTGCCAGCAGCTCAAAAAACACAGGGACCGGGGAGCTGTTTTTT	CASSSKNTGTGELFF
few	TRBJ2-7	TRBV4-3	NA	TGCGCCAGCAGCCAAGAAATAATAGCCAACTCCTACGAGCAGTACTTC	CASSQEIIANSYEQYF
NA	TRBJ2-1	TRBV12-3/TRBV12-4	NA	TGTGCCAGCAGTGAGGGTGGGCGGTACAATGAGCAGTTCTTC	CASSEGGRYNEQFF
NA	TRBJ2-3	TRBV29-1	NA	TGCAGCGTTGAAGGGGCAGGGTATCGTACGCAGTATTTT	CSVEGAGYRTQYF
many	TRBJ2-7	TRBV9	NA	TGTGCCAGCAGCGTAGAAGGGCTGGTAGACGAGCAGTACTTC	CASSVEGLVDEQYF
many	TRBJ2-7	TRBV24-1	NA	TGTGCCACCAGTGATGGGAGCTCCTACGAGCAGTACTTC	CATSDGSSYEQYF
few	TRBJ2-7	TRBV5-1	NA	TGCGCCAGCAGCGAGGGAGGTGTCCCCTACGAGCAGTACTTC	CASSEGGVPYEQYF
medium-sized	TRBJ2-2	TRBV4-1	NA	TGCGCCAGCAGCCAACCCAGGTGGACCGGGGAGCTGTTTTTT	CASSQPRWTGELFF
few	TRBJ2-3	TRBV28	NA	TGTGCCAGCAGACCAGGACCTCTGCGGGTGGATACGCAGTATTTT	CASRPGPLRVDTQYF
NA	TRBJ2-5	TRBV20-1	NA	TGCAGTGCTACCGGGACGGCGGGGGAGACCCAGTACTTC	CSATGTAGETQYF